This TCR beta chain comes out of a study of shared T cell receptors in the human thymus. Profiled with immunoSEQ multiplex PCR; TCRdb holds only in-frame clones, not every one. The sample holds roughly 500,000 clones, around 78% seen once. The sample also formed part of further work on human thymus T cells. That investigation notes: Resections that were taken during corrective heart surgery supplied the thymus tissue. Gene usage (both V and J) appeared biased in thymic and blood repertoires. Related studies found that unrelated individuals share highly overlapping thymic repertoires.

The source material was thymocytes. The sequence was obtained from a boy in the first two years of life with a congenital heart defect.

CDR3 sequence reads: CASSDSGGVTEAFF. CDR3 coding DNA: TGTGCCAGCAGTGACTCTGGAGGGGTTACTGAAGCTTTCTTT. The V gene is TRBV2, the J gene TRBJ1-1, with D maybe TRBD1 (5 bases). The V gene's germline CDR1 is SNHLY and CDR2 FYNNEI. The V end was cut by 3 bases, the J end by 5 bases, with 13 bases between. The CDR3 is made up of 14 amino acids.